This TCR beta chain was sequenced during a study of cytomegalovirus exposure and HLA in healthy donors. Germline V gene data show CDR1 as SNHLY and CDR2 as FYNNEI. This CDR3 comprises 12 residues. The V and J ends lost 6 bases and 4 bases, in that order; junction bases with no gene match: 0. As to this clone: Its target is not known.

Both 60 Vbeta primers and 13 Jbeta primers went into the PCR. Some clones are missing from TCRdb's copy, which holds only in-frame ones; the method was immunoSEQ multiplex PCR. Of about 170,000 clones listed, roughly 60% are singletons. Study conclusions and caveats: Indistinguishable V segments, including TRBV6-2 and TRBV6-3, were excluded.

The TCR originated in a middle-aged man in good health and CMV-seronegative. The chain recombines TRBV2 with TRBJ2-5, with 9 bases matching TRBD2. Sequencing was performed on PBMCs. The chain's CDR3 is CASRLAGETQYF. The CDR3 DNA reads TGTGCCAGCAGACTAGCGGGAGAGACCCAGTACTTC.